This T cell receptor beta chain emerged from a study of molecular identifiers for immune sequencing clone quantification. Study-level background: Sequencing covered four of five parts into which replicate RNA from around 20,000 or 100,000 naive CD8 cells was split. Findings of the study overall: Clone sizes could be underestimated for highly expanded clones when identical TCR molecules share a barcode.

TCRdb used MiXCR to reprocess the PCR reads, holding one entry per CDR3 protein. The sample lists about 330,000 distinct CDR3 sequences; roughly 24% were seen once. There are many counts of this clonotype. Its cognate antigen is unknown. Sorted cell numbers of roughly 18,000 to 1,000,000, with 10%, 30% or 50% RNA, served as input for naive CD8 libraries. Sorting defined naive CD8 T cells as CD8+CD4-CCR7+CD45RA+. Trimming removed 1 base at V and 2 bases at J, with 10 bases between. The CDR3 has 15 residues. CDR1 and CDR2 (germline): LNHNV, YYDKDF (reference sequence). V is TRBV15 and J is TRBJ2-3; D remains ambiguous. The sequenced material came from naive CD8+ T cells from blood, with Jurkat cell RNA spiked in. Documented subset: FACS-sorted CD8+CD4-CCR7+CD45RA+ naive T cells. The sequence came from a human donor in good health. Some libraries in this study had Jurkat cell RNA spiked in. The CDR3 region is CATSRVGALTDTQYF. CDR3 coding DNA: TGTGCCACCAGCAGAGTAGGAGCTCTCACAGATACGCAGTATTTT.